This TCR beta chain emerged from a study of CXCR3-negative and CXCR3-positive naive CD8 T cells. Concerning this clonotype itself: Its antigen is unknown.

Study outcomes and limitations: CXCR3 expression partially decreased after cryopreservation; most assays used fresh PBMCs.

The CDR3 is made up of 14 amino acids. Germline CDR1 SEHNR, CDR2 FQNEAQ (reference sequence). cDNA libraries for TRB were generated by 5' RACE incorporating UMI labels. TCRdb reprocessed the 5' RACE reads; each CDR3 protein has one entry and no DNA is given. This sample contains about 43,000 distinct CDR3 sequences. The J gene is TRBJ1-2, the V gene TRBV7-9. This TCR derives from a human donor in good health. Some clones in this sample may be carry-over from other donors' samples. Source material: memory CD8+ T cells from blood. The CDR3 sequence: CASSLAAGDYGYTF.